This TCR beta chain stems from a study of T cell repertoires in cytomegalovirus infection. Study results and caveats: Accumulated public TCR beta family frequency recognized individuals carrying CMV together with the relevant HLA.

MiXCR, run by TCRdb on the reads, gives a single entry per CDR3 protein. The sample consists of around 180,000 distinct CDR3 sequences, about 20% of them appearing once. The sample holds a few counts of this clonotype. Its antigen is currently unknown. The clonotype comes from a human donor in good health (CMV status not recorded). Some clones in this sample may be carry-over from other donors' samples. The source material was PBMCs.

In DNA, the CDR3 is TGTGCCAGCAGACCGGGACAGGACGGCACTGAAGCTTTCTTT. The encoded protein is CASRPGQDGTEAFF. The V call is TRBV6-2 or TRBV6-3, the J call TRBJ1-1, with 8 bases identical to TRBD1. Losses at the gene ends were 6 bases for V and 4 bases for J; bases not matched to a gene: 7. The CDR3 sequence is 14 residues long. Germline CDR1 and CDR2: MNHEY and SVGEGT.